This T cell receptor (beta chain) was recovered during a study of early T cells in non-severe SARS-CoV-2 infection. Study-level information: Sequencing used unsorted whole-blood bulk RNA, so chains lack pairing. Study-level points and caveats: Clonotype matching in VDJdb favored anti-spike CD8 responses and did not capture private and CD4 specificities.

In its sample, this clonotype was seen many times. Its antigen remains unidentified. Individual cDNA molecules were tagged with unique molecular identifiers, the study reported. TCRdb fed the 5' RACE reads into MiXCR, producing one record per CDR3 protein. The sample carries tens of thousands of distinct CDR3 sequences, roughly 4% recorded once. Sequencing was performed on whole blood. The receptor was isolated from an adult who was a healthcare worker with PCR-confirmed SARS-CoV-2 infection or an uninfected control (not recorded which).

The CDR3 region has the DNA TGTGCCAGTACCGTGGGACGGTGGGGTTATGGCTACACCTTC. It yields the protein CASTVGRWGYGYTF. V and J are TRBV19 and TRBJ1-2; D is perhaps TRBD1 (5 bases). Germline CDR1 LNHDA, CDR2 SQIVND (reference sequence). The CDR3 loop spans 14 amino acids. V lost 7 bases and J 5 bases, leaving 17 bases between the germline ends.